These T cell receptor beta chains were read from a single sample in a study of human thymus T cells. Assay: immunoSEQ multiplex PCR; the TCRdb copy retains only in-frame clones and omits some. Counted here are around 44,000 clones, over 85% occurring once; the ten biggest clones make up 0.095% to 0.15%. Sequenced: blood. The receptors were gathered from a boy under two years old with a congenital heart defect but otherwise immunologically healthy. CDR3s include the opening cysteine and the closing phenylalanine or tryptophan. Each record gives: V gene, clone size, D gene, J gene, CDR3 DNA, CDR3 protein. D genes are given only for firm matches. Not all rows give a size; the values are once, few, many and, for expanded clones, a class.

TRBV7-2,.,.,TRBJ2-1,TGTGCCAGCAGCGACCCCTACAATGAGCAGTTCTTC,CASSDPYNEQFF
TRBV7-9,.,.,TRBJ2-1,TGTGCCAGCAGCCCCAGGGGTCGGAATGAGCAGTTCTTC,CASSPRGRNEQFF
TRBV18,.,.,TRBJ2-3,TGTGCCAGCTCACCACCTGGCACAGATACGCAGTATTTT,CASSPPGTDTQYF
TRBV13,.,.,TRBJ1-1,TGTGCCAGCAGCTTAGGGGGCATGAACACTGAAGCTTTCTTT,CASSLGGMNTEAFF
TRBV7-6,.,TRBD2,TRBJ2-2,TGTGCCAGCAGCTTAATCCCCCTAGCGGGGGGCCCAACCGGGGAGCTGTTTTTT,CASSLIPLAGGPTGELFF
TRBV28,.,TRBD2,TRBJ2-5,TGTGCCAGCAGTTTATCAGCGGGGGGCGGGGAGACCCAGTACTTC,CASSLSAGGGETQYF
TRBV30,.,.,TRBJ2-4,TGTGCCTGGAGTGTAGGGGGCAAAAACATTCAGTACTTC,CAWSVGGKNIQYF
TRBV10-1,.,.,TRBJ2-3,TGCGCCAGCAGTGACCTCTTGGACAGTGACACAGATACGCAGTATTTT,CASSDLLDSDTDTQYF
TRBV4-1,.,TRBD1,TRBJ2-7,TGCGCCAGCAGCCACCCGGACAGGGATCCTCGCGAGCAGTACTTC,CASSHPDRDPREQYF
TRBV4-3,.,TRBD1,TRBJ2-7,TGCGCCAGCAGCCAAGATAGGACAGGGGGCTACGAGCAGTACTTC,CASSQDRTGGYEQYF
TRBV7-2,.,TRBD2,TRBJ2-3,TGTGCCAGCAGCCAGCGGGGGAGCACAGATACGCAGTATTTT,CASSQRGSTDTQYF
TRBV19,.,.,TRBJ1-4,TGTGCCAGTAGAAAGGCGGGGAAGGAGGAAAAACTGTTTTTT,CASRKAGKEEKLFF
TRBV7-2,few,.,TRBJ2-7,TGTGCCAGCAGCTTAGCGGGGGGGCAGCAGTACTTC,CASSLAGGQQYF
TRBV5-1,.,.,TRBJ2-5,TGCGCCAGCAGCTTGGAAGGAGAGACCCAGTACTTC,CASSLEGETQYF
TRBV5-1,once,.,TRBJ2-5,TGCGCCAGCAGCTTCACGGAGACCCAGTACTTC,CASSFTETQYF
TRBV28,.,.,TRBJ1-2,TGTGCCAGCAGTTATGGCGTTTACTATGGCTACACCTTC,CASSYGVYYGYTF
TRBV4-1,.,TRBD2,TRBJ2-1,TGCGCCAGCAGCCAGGGACTAGCGGGGGGCTCCTACAATGAGCAGTTCTTC,CASSQGLAGGSYNEQFF
TRBV5-1,.,.,TRBJ1-2,TGCGCCAGCAGCTTGGCCGGAGGGTTCTATGGCTACACCTTC,CASSLAGGFYGYTF
TRBV5-6,.,.,TRBJ1-5,TGTGCCAGCAGCTTTGCCCCCCTCCAGCCCCAGCATTTT,CASSFAPLQPQHF
TRBV18,.,TRBD1,TRBJ1-5,TGTGCCAGCTCCCCGGGACAGCCAAATCAGCCCCAGCATTTT,CASSPGQPNQPQHF
TRBV7-2,once,.,TRBJ1-4,TGTGCCAGCAGCTTAAAGGGTGAAAAACTGTTTTTT,CASSLKGEKLFF
TRBV27,.,TRBD1,TRBJ2-7,TGTGCCAGCAGTACCCGGACAGGCTACGAGCAGTACTTC,CASSTRTGYEQYF
TRBV7-2,.,TRBD2,TRBJ2-7,TGTGCCAGCAGCTTTCGGCTAGCGGGGATCTACGAGCAGTACTTC,CASSFRLAGIYEQYF
TRBV7-2,.,.,TRBJ2-1,TGTGCCAGCACCCGGTCCAGCAATGAGCAGTTCTTC,CASTRSSNEQFF
TRBV4-2,.,TRBD2,TRBJ2-1,TGTGCCAGCAGCCCCCGACTAGCGGGACACTACAATGAGCAGTTCTTC,CASSPRLAGHYNEQFF
TRBV13,.,.,TRBJ2-1,TGTGCCAGCAGCTTGCGTGGGGGCCGGTACAATGAGCAGTTCTTC,CASSLRGGRYNEQFF
TRBV20-1,.,.,TRBJ2-7,TGCACTTACACCGAGCAGTACTTC,CTYTEQYF
TRBV6-1,.,.,TRBJ1-2,TGTGCCAGCAGTGCTACCTACTATGGCTACACCTTC,CASSATYYGYTF
TRBV7-6,.,TRBD2,TRBJ2-1,TGTGCCAGCAGCTCCGGGACTAGCGGGGGGAATGAGCAGTTCTTC,CASSSGTSGGNEQFF
TRBV2,once,TRBD1,TRBJ1-1,TGTGCCAGCAGTGTGTATGGGACAGGGAACACTGAAGCTTTCTTT,CASSVYGTGNTEAFF
TRBV7-9,.,.,TRBJ1-3,TGTGCCAGCAGCTTAACACTCCTCTCTGGAAACACCATATATTTT,CASSLTLLSGNTIYF
TRBV6-5,once,.,TRBJ1-6,TGTGCCAGCAGTTACGGGGGGGCGTCTAATTCACCCCTCCACTTT,CASSYGGASNSPLHF
TRBV18,.,TRBD1,TRBJ2-7,TGTGCCAGCTCGCCGACAGGGGGCAACTACGAGCAGTACTTC,CASSPTGGNYEQYF
TRBV5-3,.,.,TRBJ1-1,TGTGCCAGAAGCGCCGGACACAGAACAGGTGAAGCTTTCTTT,CARSAGHRTGEAFF
TRBV6-1,.,.,TRBJ2-3,TGTGCCAGCAGTGAACTTGTGTCGGCAGATACGCAGTATTTT,CASSELVSADTQYF
TRBV9,.,.,TRBJ1-5,TGTGCCAGCAGCGGGGACAGCAATCAGCCCCAGCATTTT,CASSGDSNQPQHF
TRBV7-9,.,.,TRBJ1-5,TGTGCCAGCAGCGACAGGAATAGCAATCAGCCCCAGCATTTT,CASSDRNSNQPQHF
TRBV11-1,.,.,TRBJ2-1,TGTGCCAGCAGCTCCTGGAGGCTCTTC,CASSSWRLF
TRBV7-2,.,TRBD2,TRBJ2-3,TGTGCCAGCAGCCCGGGACTAGTGGGGTCGGATACGCAGTATTTT,CASSPGLVGSDTQYF
TRBV5-1,.,TRBD1,TRBJ1-2,TGCGCCAGCAGCGTAGGGACAGCCTATGGCTACACCTTC,CASSVGTAYGYTF
TRBV7-9,.,TRBD2,TRBJ2-1,TGTGCCAGCAGCTTAGCTCGGCTAGCGGGGGTGGAGCAGTTCTTC,CASSLARLAGVEQFF
TRBV7-7,.,.,TRBJ2-1,TGTGCCAGCAGCCCGGACAGAAACAATGAGCAGTTCTTC,CASSPDRNNEQFF
TRBV5-6,.,.,TRBJ2-1,TGTGCCAGCAGCTTTTGGGGTTCCTCCTACAATGAGCAGTTCTTC,CASSFWGSSYNEQFF
TRBV12-5,.,TRBD2,TRBJ2-3,TGTGCTAGTGGCCTCTCCGGGACTAGGGGCCTAGGACGCACAGATACGCAGTATTTT,CASGLSGTRGLGRTDTQYF
TRBV5-1,.,.,TRBJ2-5,TGCGCCAGCAGCTTGGGGCAGTACCAAGAGACCCAGTACTTC,CASSLGQYQETQYF
TRBV10-3,.,TRBD2,TRBJ2-3,TGTGCCATCAGTGAGATAAGCGGGGGGAAGACAGATACGCAGTATTTT,CAISEISGGKTDTQYF
TRBV27,.,TRBD1,TRBJ1-3,TGTGCCAGCAGTCCCACAGGGGTCTCTGGAAACACCATATATTTT,CASSPTGVSGNTIYF
TRBV27,.,.,TRBJ2-2,TGTGCCAGCAGTTTATGGGGGAACACCGGGGAGCTGTTTTTT,CASSLWGNTGELFF
TRBV11-2,.,.,TRBJ1-1,TGTGCCAGCAGCTTACTGGGTTCTGAAGCTTTCTTT,CASSLLGSEAFF
TRBV9,.,TRBD2,TRBJ2-3,TGTGCCAGCAGCGTAGCTAGCGGGGGCCATACGCAGTATTTT,CASSVASGGHTQYF
TRBV7-3,.,.,TRBJ2-3,TGTGCCAGCAGCTTAACGCGGGTGGATACGCAGTATTTT,CASSLTRVDTQYF